This entry features one TCR beta chain sequence. The data derive from a study of blood T cell repertoires in COVID-19. At the level of the study: Samples of COVID-19 (acute and convalescent) were obtained from the United States, Italy and Spain. From T cells, B-cell-depleted T cells, or PBMCs came the material, which was cDNA or gDNA.

The germline V gene encodes CDR1 SEHNR and CDR2 FQNEAQ (reference sequence). The trim removed 5 bases at V and 6 bases at J, leaving 8 bases unmatched. CDR3 size: 14 residues. The table came from immunoSEQ multiplex PCR; TCRdb's copy has only in-frame clones and leaves some out. The data contain 95,000 to 150,000 clones, approximately 90% of them singletons. The chain is built from TRBV7-9 and TRBJ1-2, with TRBD1 matching 8 bases. The TCR originated in a man aged 35-49 years with acute or convalescent COVID-19. Sample: peripheral blood. The CDR3 DNA sequence: TGTGCCAGCAGCCACCCCCAGGGGGCGGATGGCTACACCTTC. The encoded protein is CASSHPQGADGYTF.